The 26 T cell receptor beta chains reported below all come from one sample, sequenced in a study of shared clonotypes between healthy human individuals. The method was immunoSEQ multiplex PCR; TCRdb's version includes in-frame clones alone and lacks a portion of them. This sample has some 1.4 million clones, with roughly 97% found just once. The sample was naive CD4+ T cells sorted from blood. Subset noted: CD45RA+ positively selected. These receptors were taken from a man aged 30 to 39 in good health.

V gene TRBV29-1 combines with J gene TRBJ1-2, with D unresolved. CDR1 and CDR2 (germline): SQVTM, ANQGSEA. The CDR3 loop spans 13 amino acids. The V gene lost 3 bases and the J gene lost 2 bases, with 10 bases spanning the gap. In DNA, the CDR3 is TGCAGCGTTGAGGGAAGAAAAAACTATGGCTACACCTTC. Translation gives CSVEGRKNYGYTF.

This sequence joins TRBV7-6 and TRBJ2-7, with D unclear. Trimming took off 4 bases at V and 3 bases at J, with 16 bases between the two ends. The CDR3 length is 15 residues. Germline loops: CDR1 SGHVS, CDR2 FNYEAQ. The CDR3 loop reads CASSSLQQGNYEQYF. Written as DNA, the CDR3 is TGTGCCAGCAGCTCCCTCCAACAAGGGAACTACGAGCAGTACTTC.

This sequence joins TRBV5-1 and TRBJ2-1, with TRBD1 identical over 8 bases. J lost 5 bases, V lost 4 bases, and 11 bases had no gene match. The germline V gene has CDR1 SGHRS and CDR2 YFSETQ. The CDR3 consists of 16 residues. The CDR3 is CASSPGTGRIHNEQFF. DNA for the CDR3: TGCGCCAGCAGCCCCGGGACAGGCAGGATACACAATGAGCAGTTCTTC. Drawing the rest from reference TRBV5-1 and TRBJ2-1, the complete variable domain is KAGVTQTPRYLIKTRGQQVTLSCSPISGHRSVSWYQQTPGQGLQFLFEYFSETQRNKGNFPGRFSGRQFSNSRSEMNVSTLELGDSALYLCASSPGTGRIHNEQFFGPGTRLTVL.

On this clone itself: Germline and junction disagree at one end, which may indicate a read error. The genes are TRBV28 and TRBJ2-7; perhaps TRBD2 as D (6 bases). The CDR3 runs 12 residues. CDR1 and CDR2 from the germline V gene are MDHEN and SYDVKM. CDR3 loop: CASSSDVGRFWF. The DNA of the CDR3 is TGTGCCAGCAGCAGTGATGTTGGGAGGTTTTGGTTC.

CDR3 in amino acids: CASKSGTGAGELFF. The CDR3 nucleotides read TGCGCCAGCAAGTCCGGGACAGGGGCCGGGGAGCTGTTTTTT. The J gene is TRBJ2-2, the V gene TRBV10-1, with TRBD1 matching over 10 bases. The CDR3 has 14 amino acids. J gave up 6 bases and V 7 bases, and 5 bases lay outside the gene matches. Germline values: CDR1 WNHNN, CDR2 SYGVQD (reference sequence).

The chain links TRBV28 to TRBJ2-3, with unresolved D. Germline V gives CDR1 MDHEN, CDR2 SYDVKM. The CDR3 sequence is 11 residues long. V was shortened by 6 bases and J by 5 bases, with 6 bases between the two germline ends. The CDR3: CASSIQDTQYF. In DNA, the CDR3 is TGTGCCAGCAGCATCCAAGATACGCAGTATTTT.

The V gene is TRBV7-3, the J gene TRBJ2-4; no clear D gene. The V and J ends lost 0 bases and 9 bases respectively, with 9 bases between them. Germline values: CDR1 SGHTA, CDR2 FQGTGA. There are 13 residues in the CDR3. CDR3 in DNA: TGTGCCAGCAGCTTAACGGGCGGAAGCATTCAGTACTTC. Translation gives CASSLTGGSIQYF.

The chain is built from TRBV19 and TRBJ2-2; 10 bases align to TRBD2. Germline V gene data show CDR1 as LNHDA and CDR2 as SQIVND (reference sequence). After removal of 5 bases from V and 9 bases from J, the junction contained 9 bases not matched to a gene. This CDR3 comprises 15 residues. CDR3: CASSLLAGVGRELFF. CDR3 nucleotides: TGTGCCAGTAGTTTGCTAGCGGGAGTGGGAAGGGAGCTGTTTTTT.

The V gene is TRBV28, the J gene TRBJ1-2; D may be TRBD1 (5 bases). The V and J ends lost 6 bases and 8 bases respectively, with 16 bases between them. Per germline, CDR1 MDHEN and CDR2 SYDVKM. CDR3 length: 13 amino acids. The chain's CDR3 is CASSSAGLLGYTF. The CDR3 DNA follows: TGTGCCAGCAGCTCCGCAGGGCTCTTGGGCTACACCTTC.

The V call is TRBV6-1, the J call TRBJ2-5; D possibly corresponds to TRBD2 (5 bases). Deletions cut 6 bases from V and 5 bases from J, with 19 bases between. The CDR3 has 15 residues. Germline assignment: CDR1 MNHNS and CDR2 SASEGT. The CDR3 DNA reads as TGTGCCAGCAGAACTGCGGGCCACCGGGTTGAGACCCAGTACTTC. Translated, it gives CASRTAGHRVETQYF.

Concerning this clone itself: This sample also contains other DNA sequences that code for the same CDR3. The chain employs TRBV28 and TRBJ2-1, with 10 positions matching TRBD2. V was pared by 3 bases and J by 6 bases, with 2 bases of the junction left unmatched. This CDR3 is built from 14 residues. Per the germline V gene, CDR1 is MDHEN and CDR2 is SYDVKM. The CDR3 sequence is CASSFASGSNEQFF. Written as DNA, the CDR3 is TGTGCCAGCAGTTTCGCTAGCGGGAGCAATGAGCAGTTCTTC.

The genes are TRBV5-1 and TRBJ2-3; D possibly matches TRBD1 or TRBD2 (5 bases each). V was shortened by 1 base and J by 1 base, with 19 bases between the two germline ends. The CDR3 covers 18 residues. CDR1 and CDR2 from the germline V gene are SGHRS and YFSETQ. The chain's CDR3 is CASSLLWDGLQGTDTQYF. CDR3 coding DNA: TGCGCCAGCAGCTTGTTGTGGGACGGCCTCCAGGGCACAGATACGCAGTATTTT. The full variable domain, its missing parts supplied by reference TRBV5-1 and TRBJ2-3, is KAGVTQTPRYLIKTRGQQVTLSCSPISGHRSVSWYQQTPGQGLQFLFEYFSETQRNKGNFPGRFSGRQFSNSRSEMNVSTLELGDSALYLCASSLLWDGLQGTDTQYFGPGTRLTVL.

The chain carries TRBV5-1 and TRBJ2-1, with TRBD2 identical over 13 bases. The CDR3 runs to 17 residues. V shed 2 bases, J shed 5 bases, and the junction held 7 bases outside the gene matches. Looked up from germline, CDR1 is SGHRS and CDR2 is YFSETQ. For the CDR3, the DNA is TGCGCCAGCAGCTTAGGACTAGCGGGAGCGGTGGACAATGAGCAGTTCTTC. Protein: CASSLGLAGAVDNEQFF.

The chain couples TRBV7-2 to TRBJ1-2; unclear D gene. V was trimmed by 9 bases and J by 5 bases, leaving 19 bases between them. The length of the CDR3 is 14 residues. In germline, CDR1 is SGHTA, CDR2 FQGNSA. CDR3 nucleotides: TGTGCCAGTACACGGGCCTCTCCCCTATATGGCTACACCTTC. Amino acid sequence: CASTRASPLYGYTF. The full variable domain, in which reference TRBV7-2 and TRBJ1-2 provide the parts outside the CDR3, is GAGVSQSPSNKVTEKGKDVELRCDPISGHTALYWYRQSLGQGLEFLIYFQGNSAPDKSGLPSDRFSAERTGGSVSTLTIQRTQQEDSAVYLCASTRASPLYGYTFGSGTRLTVV.

The chain is built from TRBV10-2 and TRBJ2-1; D perhaps matches TRBD2 (5 bases). This CDR3 comprises 17 residues. Per the germline V gene, CDR1 is WSHSY and CDR2 is SAAADI. V was pared by 0 bases and J by 3 bases, with 15 bases between. CDR3 region: CASSESVAGPRYNEQFF. CDR3 DNA: TGCGCCAGCAGTGAGTCGGTGGCGGGCCCCCGCTACAATGAGCAGTTCTTC.

This chain uses TRBV6-1 with TRBJ1-1, with D possibly being TRBD1 (6 bases). CDR3 length equals 14 residues. The germline gives CDR1 MNHNS, CDR2 SASEGT. Trimming removed 8 bases at V and 3 bases at J, with 16 bases between. The DNA for the CDR3 is TGTGCCAGCGGACAGCGCCCGGAGCACACTGAAGCTTTCTTT. Translated: CASGQRPEHTEAFF.

The chain carries TRBV7-9 and TRBJ1-5; 8 nucleotides agree with TRBD1. The CDR3 runs 17 residues. CDR1 and CDR2 (germline): SEHNR, FQNEAQ (reference sequence). V dropped 5 bases and J dropped 3; count of bases not matched to a gene: 12. The CDR3 nucleotides read TGTGCCAGCAGCCTCTACGTCGGGACAGGAAACAATCAGCCCCAGCATTTT. Protein: CASSLYVGTGNNQPQHF.

The V call is TRBV11-3, the J call TRBJ2-3, with D uncertain. The CDR3 runs 14 residues. V was shortened by 3 bases and J by 2 bases, with 9 bases between the two germline ends. Per germline, CDR1 SGHNT and CDR2 YENEEA. CDR3 DNA: TGTGCCAGCAGCTTGGAAGGCTACACAGATACGCAGTATTTT. Translated, it gives CASSLEGYTDTQYF.

This chain uses TRBV20-1 with TRBJ1-1, with D uncertain. This CDR3 region has 10 residues. V was shortened by 0 bases and J by 11 bases, with 7 bases between the two germline ends. Germline CDR1 is DFQATT and CDR2 is SNEGSKA (reference sequence). The CDR3 is CSARDAGAFF. CDR3 sequence (DNA): TGCAGTGCTAGAGACGCTGGGGCTTTCTTT.

The chain is built from TRBV5-4 and TRBJ2-1; tentatively, D is TRBD1 (7 bases). CDR3 size: 18 residues. V was shortened by 5 bases and J by 2 bases, with 23 bases between the two germline ends. Germline CDR1 SGHNT, CDR2 YYREEE (reference sequence). The CDR3 is CASSSGGSGPVAYNEQFF. The DNA of the CDR3 is TGTGCCAGCAGTTCAGGGGGGAGCGGGCCGGTTGCCTACAATGAGCAGTTCTTC.

This clone was picked up one time. The rearrangement joins TRBV29-1 to TRBJ2-7; D perhaps matches TRBD1 (5 bases). Trimming pared 3 bases from V and 1 base from J, leaving 13 bases between. CDR3 length: 14 amino acids. The germline gives CDR1 SQVTM, CDR2 ANQGSEA. The CDR3 sequence is CSVDDWGSSYEQYF. The CDR3 nucleotides are TGCAGCGTTGACGATTGGGGCAGTTCCTACGAGCAGTACTTC.

This chain joins TRBV10-1 and TRBJ2-1; 12 bases align to TRBD2. Looked up from germline, CDR1 is WNHNN and CDR2 is SYGVQD (reference sequence). Trimming cost V 8 bases and J 4 bases; bases outside gene matches: 6. This CDR3 region has 15 residues. The CDR3 loop is CASGLAGGIYNEQFF. For the CDR3, the DNA is TGCGCCAGCGGGCTAGCGGGAGGGATTTACAATGAGCAGTTCTTC.

The chain joins TRBV5-1 to TRBJ2-1; D is perhaps TRBD1 (6 bases). With 4 bases removed from V and 7 bases from J, the gap between germline ends came to 12 bases. This CDR3 is built from 13 residues. Germline CDR1 reads SGHRS; CDR2 reads YFSETQ. The CDR3 protein is CASSPGQPNEQFF. In DNA form, the CDR3 reads TGCGCCAGCAGCCCCGGACAGCCTAATGAGCAGTTCTTC.

Notes on this clone: The same CDR3 is also encoded by other DNA sequences in this sample. This chain links TRBV7-8 with TRBJ1-5; D ambiguous. CDR1 is SGHVS, CDR2 FQNEAQ, per germline. The CDR3 has 13 amino acids. Trimming took off 5 bases at V and 0 bases at J, with 5 bases between the two ends. In nucleotides, the CDR3 is TGTGCCAGCAGCCCACATAGCAATCAGCCCCAGCATTTT. Translating it yields CASSPHSNQPQHF.

Turning to this clone: At the DNA level, this CDR3 is encoded by other sequences in the same sample as well. The V gene is TRBV14, the J gene TRBJ2-7, with no clear D. The CDR3 has 14 amino acids. With 1 base removed from V and 1 base from J, the gap between germline ends came to 8 bases. CDR1 is SGHDN and CDR2 is FVKESK in the germline V gene. DNA for the CDR3: TGTGCCAGCAGCCAAGTTGCTGGATCCTACGAGCAGTACTTC. It yields the protein CASSQVAGSYEQYF.

The chain uses TRBV29-1 and TRBJ2-1; the match to TRBD1 covers 8 bases. The CDR3 spans 14 residues. The germline CDR1 and CDR2 sequences are SQVTM and ANQGSEA. The ends lost 4 bases at V and 7 bases at J; junction bases unmatched: 9. The CDR3: CSVGTGKGGNEQFF. In DNA, the CDR3 is TGCAGCGTTGGGACAGGGAAGGGCGGGAATGAGCAGTTCTTC.